This TCR beta chain was recorded in a study of radiation and T cells in renal cell carcinoma. Time point meaning: blood 4 weeks post-SBRT, at nephrectomy. Sample treatment: 15 Gy SBRT to primary tumor, nephrectomy 4 weeks later. Nephrectomy followed 15 Gy stereotactic body radiation by 4 weeks. Serial blood draws occurred at baseline and 2 and 4 weeks post-SBRT. The patient's renal cell carcinoma had clear cell pathology. TCRdb's copy holds only in-frame clones and misses some; the assay was immunoSEQ multiplex PCR. The table records 65,000 or so clones, about three quarters of them present only once. The germline V gene encodes CDR1 MNHNS and CDR2 SASEGT. The ends lost 1 base at V and 4 bases at J; junction bases unmatched: 5. CDR3 length: 15 amino acids. Study-level findings and limits: No pretreatment tumor biopsies were available for baseline clonotypes.

With respect to this clone: What it binds is not known.

The chain uses TRBV6-1 and TRBJ2-3; 7 nucleotides align to TRBD2. The receptor comes from a man aged 55-75 years with renal cell carcinoma. The source material was blood, sampled from a patient whose treatment included radiotherapy and nephrectomy. The chain's CDR3 is CASSEVAGVADTQYF. The CDR3 nucleotides read TGTGCCAGCAGTGAAGTCGCGGGAGTGGCAGATACGCAGTATTTT.